Presented here are 29 T cell receptor beta chains from one specimen sequenced in a study of cytomegalovirus exposure and HLA in healthy donors. Produced via immunoSEQ multiplex PCR; TCRdb's table is partial and in-frame only. The repertoire consists of 95,000 to 150,000 clones, with about 90% occurring once and the leading ten covering under 2%. Sequencing was performed on PBMCs. These receptors originate from a woman aged 18 to 35 in good health and CMV-seronegative.

This clone showed up just a few times. The chain couples TRBV11-3 to TRBJ2-7; D is possibly TRBD2 (6 bases). The CDR3 totals 15 residues. Per the germline V gene, CDR1 is SGHNT and CDR2 is YENEEA. The V end was cut by 4 bases, the J end by 5 bases, with 18 bases between. CDR3 bases: TGTGCCAGCAGCTCCCTGGAGGGGCGCATCCACGAGCAGTACTTC. This codes for CASSSLEGRIHEQYF. Variable domain in full (rest from reference TRBV11-3 and TRBJ2-7): EAGVVQSPRYKIIEKKQPVAFWCNPISGHNTLYWYLQNLGQGPELLIRYENEEAVDDSQLPKDRFSAERLKGVDSTLKIQPAELGDSAVYLCASSSLEGRIHEQYFGPGTRLTVT.

This clone occurred once. The rearrangement uses TRBV19 and TRBJ2-3; D might be TRBD2 (6 bases). The CDR3 has 15 amino acids. V shed 1 base and J shed 1 base, with 9 bases lying between them. CDR1 and CDR2 (germline): LNHDA, SQIVND (reference sequence). In DNA form, the CDR3 reads TGTGCCAGTAGTATAGCGGCTAGCGGCACAGATACGCAGTATTTT. Translating gives CASSIAASGTDTQYF.

The chain combines TRBV7-9 with TRBJ2-2, with TRBD1 identical over 7 bases. This CDR3 contains 18 residues. J was trimmed by 0 bases and V by 3 bases; bases with no gene match: 10. Germline V lookup: CDR1 SEHNR, CDR2 FQNEAQ (reference sequence). DNA for the CDR3: TGTGCCAGCAGCTTGTGGACAGGCCGATTATCGAACACCGGGGAGCTGTTTTTT. This codes for CASSLWTGRLSNTGELFF.

The chain recombines TRBV5-1 with TRBJ2-1; 7 bases are a match to TRBD2. Trimming at V came to 4 bases and at J to 7 bases, leaving 5 bases not matched to a gene. Germline CDR1 and CDR2: SGHRS and YFSETQ. This CDR3 contains 13 residues. The CDR3 is CASSPILANEQFF. CDR3 DNA sequence: TGCGCCAGCAGCCCTATACTAGCGAATGAGCAGTTCTTC.

This sequence joins TRBV6-4 and TRBJ2-1, with 8 positions matching TRBD1. The length of the CDR3 is 16 residues. J lost 0 bases, V lost 0 bases, and 1 base had no gene match. Per germline, CDR1 MRHNA and CDR2 SNTAGT. In nucleotides, the CDR3 is TGTGCCAGCAGTGACTCCGGGACAGGCTCCTACAATGAGCAGTTCTTC. Translated, it gives CASSDSGTGSYNEQFF.

The CDR3 DNA follows: TGCGCCAGCAGCACGCTTGGGGGCGATCAATCTACAGGGACCAACGTCCTGACTTTC. It codes for CASSTLGGDQSTGTNVLTF. The chain uses TRBV5-1 and TRBJ2-6; D perhaps matches TRBD1 (6 bases). V was trimmed by 4 bases and J by 8 bases, leaving 28 bases between them. The CDR3 is made up of 19 amino acids. Germline V gene sequence: CDR1 SGHRS, CDR2 YFSETQ.

The chain's CDR3 is CASSLMGTGNTEAFF. DNA of the CDR3: TGTGCCAGCAGCCTGATGGGTACAGGGAACACTGAAGCTTTCTTT. This sequence joins TRBV11-2 and TRBJ1-1, with TRBD1 as a possible D gene (5 bases). Looked up from germline, CDR1 is SGHAT and CDR2 is FQNNGV. The CDR3 length is 15 residues. Trimming pared 5 bases from V and 1 base from J, leaving 14 bases between.

The rearrangement links TRBV30 to TRBJ2-3, with unresolved D. The V end was cut by 3 bases, the J end by 6 bases, with 13 bases between. The CDR3 extends over 13 amino acids. Looked up from germline, CDR1 is GTSNPN and CDR2 is SVGIG (reference sequence). This chain's CDR3 is CAWSVNHWDTQYF. CDR3 in DNA: TGTGCCTGGAGCGTTAATCACTGGGATACGCAGTATTTT.

V is TRBV7-2 and J is TRBJ1-2; TRBD1 matches 9 bases. There are 16 residues in the CDR3. Germline V gene sequence: CDR1 SGHTA, CDR2 FQGNSA. Trimming took 1 base from V and 4 from J; bases not matched to a gene: 7. The CDR3 DNA sequence: TGTGCCAGCAGCTTAGGGGACAGGGAGTTATCCTATGGCTACACCTTC. Its protein is CASSLGDRELSYGYTF.

The chain has TRBV19 and TRBJ2-2, with a possible D match to TRBD2 (6 bases). Trimming took 7 bases from V and 0 from J, leaving 21 bases between them. Looked up from germline, CDR1 is LNHDA and CDR2 is SQIVND (reference sequence). The CDR3 is 18 residues long. The chain's CDR3 is CASKEGFPAGPNTGELFF. The CDR3 DNA follows: TGTGCCAGTAAAGAGGGGTTCCCAGCGGGTCCGAACACCGGGGAGCTGTTTTTT.

The chain uses TRBV30 and TRBJ2-5; 10 nucleotides line up with TRBD2. The CDR3 contains 14 residues. The V gene end was trimmed by 3 bases and the J gene end by 5 bases; junction bases not matched to a gene: 6. Germline CDR1 and CDR2: GTSNPN and SVGIG (reference sequence). CDR3 sequence reads: CAWRRGTSVETQYF. In nucleotides, the CDR3 is TGTGCCTGGAGGAGGGGGACTAGCGTTGAGACCCAGTACTTC.

The chain links TRBV6-4 to TRBJ1-5, with D possibly being TRBD1 (5 bases). In germline, CDR1 is MRHNA, CDR2 SNTAGT. This CDR3 comprises 14 residues. V lost 4 bases and J lost 7, with 14 bases in between. This chain's CDR3 is CASSVVGGSQPQHF. CDR3 bases: TGTGCCAGCAGTGTTGTGGGGGGGAGCCAGCCCCAGCATTTT.

The V and J genes are TRBV6-6 and TRBJ1-2; 7 nucleotides agree with TRBD1. Trimming at V came to 10 bases and at J to 1 base, leaving 9 bases not matched to a gene. This CDR3 has 14 amino acids. Germline V CDR1 and CDR2: MNHNY, SVGAGI (reference sequence). In DNA, the CDR3 is TGTGCCACCCGGCGGGGACAGAATAACTATGGCTACACCTTC. Translation gives CATRRGQNNYGYTF.

V is TRBV5-4 and J is TRBJ2-1; 11 nucleotides agree with TRBD2. CDR3 length: 16 residues. Germline assignment: CDR1 SGHNT and CDR2 YYREEE (reference sequence). Trimming removed 4 bases from V and 4 bases from J; junction bases left unmatched: 7. Written as DNA, the CDR3 is TGTGCCAGCAGCCTCAGGACTAGCGGGCGGTACAATGAGCAGTTCTTC. It encodes CASSLRTSGRYNEQFF.

The chain employs TRBV9 and TRBJ2-7, with TRBD2 matching over 7 bases. The CDR3 runs to 14 residues. Germline loops: CDR1 SGDLS, CDR2 YYNGEE. V gave up 3 bases and J gave up 0 bases; unmatched junction bases: 3. CDR3 loop: CASSATSTSYEQYF. Written as DNA, the CDR3 is TGTGCCAGCAGCGCGACTAGCACCTCCTACGAGCAGTACTTC.

The gene calls are TRBV7-2 and TRBJ2-1; 8 bases line up with TRBD2. The CDR3 has 18 amino acids. V lost 5 bases, J lost 15 bases, and 27 bases stayed unmatched. CDR1 and CDR2 (germline): SGHTA, FQGNSA. CDR3 in DNA: TGTGCCAGCAGCCGCAATTTCCCTGGGGCTAGCGGGCCTACAGAGGGGTTCTTC. Translating gives CASSRNFPGASGPTEGFF.

The table lists this clone with a count of one. The rearrangement uses TRBV6-5 and TRBJ2-5, with 8 bases fitting TRBD1. Per the germline V gene, CDR1 is MNHEY and CDR2 is SVGAGI. With V trimmed by 5 bases and J by 2 bases, 4 bases remained unmatched. The CDR3 consists of 14 residues. CDR3 amino acids: CASSPNRGQETQYF. Here the CDR3 DNA reads TGTGCCAGCAGTCCCAACAGGGGGCAAGAGACCCAGTACTTC.

The chain employs TRBV7-2 and TRBJ2-7, with 10 bases fitting TRBD2. Trimming at V came to 4 bases and at J to 2 bases, leaving 2 bases not matched to a gene. The CDR3 is 14 residues long. CDR1 and CDR2 from the germline V gene are SGHTA and FQGNSA. Here the CDR3 DNA reads TGTGCCAGCAGCTCCCTAGCGGGGGCCTACGAGCAGTACTTC. Its translation: CASSSLAGAYEQYF.

This clone was detected once. The chain combines TRBV7-3 with TRBJ2-1, with TRBD2 identical over 8 bases. The CDR3 is made up of 17 amino acids. V shed 5 bases and J 6 bases; nucleotides not matched to a gene: 15. The V gene's germline CDR1 is SGHTA and CDR2 FQGTGA. The CDR3 DNA reads TGTGCCAGCAGCCCGGTGGCTAGCGGGCGGTCGGTCAATGAGCAGTTCTTC. This encodes CASSPVASGRSVNEQFF.

CDR3 DNA: TGTGCCACCAGCAGAGATCTAGGGGATAGCGGGAATGAGCAGTTCTTC. Translation: CATSRDLGDSGNEQFF. V is TRBV15 and J is TRBJ2-1; 7 positions match TRBD2. The CDR3 has 16 residues. V shed 0 bases, J shed 7 bases, and the junction held 9 bases outside the gene matches. The V gene's germline CDR1 is LNHNV and CDR2 YYDKDF (reference sequence).

The chain has TRBV4-1 and TRBJ2-5; 8 positions match TRBD2. This CDR3 contains 17 residues. Germline trimming cut 0 bases from V and 2 bases from J; bases unmatched to any gene: 8. CDR1 and CDR2 (germline): MGHRA, YSYEKL. The CDR3 nucleotides read TGCGCCAGCAGCCAAGAGGCGGCGGGGGGTCGTCAAGAGACCCAGTACTTC. It is translated as CASSQEAAGGRQETQYF.

The chain is built from TRBV25-1 and TRBJ2-7; 7 nucleotides align to TRBD1. V was pared by 7 bases and J by 1 base, with 4 bases of the junction left unmatched. Germline loops: CDR1 MGHDK, CDR2 SYGVNS. This CDR3 region has 13 residues. CDR3 nucleotides: TGTGCCAGCAAGGGGGCGGTTTCCTACGAGCAGTACTTC. It codes for CASKGAVSYEQYF.

The rearrangement joins TRBV5-1 to TRBJ2-7; the match to TRBD1 covers 9 bases. The CDR3 covers 14 residues. The trim removed 4 bases at V and 6 bases at J, leaving 8 bases unmatched. Per germline, CDR1 SGHRS and CDR2 YFSETQ. The CDR3 DNA is TGCGCCAGCAGCCTGGGGGGACAGGGTACCGAGCAGTACTTC. Its protein is CASSLGGQGTEQYF.

The chain couples TRBV19 to TRBJ1-5; a weak D match, TRBD1 (5 bases). Germline V lookup: CDR1 LNHDA, CDR2 SQIVND (reference sequence). The CDR3 is made up of 13 amino acids. V gave up 6 bases and J gave up 3 bases, with 9 bases separating them. CDR3 loop: CASRRDYNQPQHF. In nucleotides, the CDR3 is TGTGCCAGTAGACGGGACTACAATCAGCCCCAGCATTTT.

J is TRBJ2-7 and V is TRBV7-2; perhaps TRBD1 as D (5 bases). The CDR3 is 13 residues long. V shed 3 bases and J shed 9 bases, with 15 bases lying between them. Looked up from germline, CDR1 is SGHTA and CDR2 is FQGNSA. The CDR3 DNA reads as TGTGCCAGCAGCTTTTTACGGGCGCAGGGGCAGTACTTC. Translation gives CASSFLRAQGQYF.

The V gene is TRBV27, the J gene TRBJ2-4; a weak D match, TRBD2 (5 bases). The CDR3 has 15 residues. Per germline, CDR1 MNHEY and CDR2 SMNVEV (reference sequence). V was clipped by 2 bases and J by 8 bases, with 16 bases between them. CDR3 sequence: CASSLARAPRDIQYF. The DNA of the CDR3 is TGTGCCAGCAGTTTAGCCCGGGCCCCGAGGGACATTCAGTACTTC.

The CDR3 coding sequence is TGTGCCAGCAGCGTAGGACAGGGATCTTACAATGAGCAGTTCTTC. This codes for CASSVGQGSYNEQFF. This chain connects TRBV9 to TRBJ2-1, with 7 bases aligning to TRBD1. The CDR3 has 15 residues. Germline loops: CDR1 SGDLS, CDR2 YYNGEE. V lost 0 bases, J lost 4 bases, and 4 bases stayed unmatched.

The V gene is TRBV27, the J gene TRBJ2-7, with D uncertain. V was clipped by 6 bases and J by 0 bases, with 12 bases between them. The germline V gene encodes CDR1 MNHEY and CDR2 SMNVEV (reference sequence). CDR3 size: 14 residues. CDR3 residues: CASRSGWSSYEQYF. The DNA for the CDR3 is TGTGCCAGCAGGTCCGGGTGGAGCTCCTACGAGCAGTACTTC.

The table lists this clone with a count of one. This chain connects TRBV5-1 to TRBJ1-3, with D possibly matching TRBD1 (5 bases). The length of the CDR3 is 15 residues. Trimming removed 0 bases at V and 1 base at J, with 8 bases between. Germline CDR1 SGHRS, CDR2 YFSETQ. CDR3 in DNA: TGCGCCAGCAGCTTGGGTCGGGGGTCTGGAAACACCATATATTTT. Translation: CASSLGRGSGNTIYF.